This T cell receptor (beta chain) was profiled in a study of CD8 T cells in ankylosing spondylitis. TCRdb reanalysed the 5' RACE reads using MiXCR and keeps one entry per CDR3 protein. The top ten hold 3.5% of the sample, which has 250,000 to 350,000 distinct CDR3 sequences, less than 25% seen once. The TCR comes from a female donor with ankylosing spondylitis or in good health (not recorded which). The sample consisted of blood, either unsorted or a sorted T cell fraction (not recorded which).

CDR3 residues: CASSEIGVPDTQYF. In DNA, the CDR3 is TGTGCCAGCAGTGAAATTGGGGTTCCAGATACGCAGTATTTT. The gene calls are TRBV25-1 and TRBJ2-3; D remains unclear. Between the trimmed V and J ends, which lost 2 bases and 4 bases, there was a span of 10 bases. Germline lookup yields CDR1 MGHDK and CDR2 SYGVNS. The CDR3 has 14 residues.